These 14 T cell receptor beta chains were sequenced from one sample in a study of cytotoxic CD8 clonotypes in ibrutinib-treated CLL. TCRdb's copy holds only in-frame clones and misses some; the assay was immunoSEQ multiplex PCR. This table holds approximately 150,000 clones, 84% found once. Sample: PBMCs, taken after 24 months of ibrutinib treatment. These receptors all stem from a human donor with chronic lymphocytic leukemia.

This chain uses TRBV7-8 with TRBJ2-1; TRBD2 matches 11 bases. V lost 1 base to trimming and J lost 10 bases; unmatched junction nucleotides: 3. CDR1 is SGHVS and CDR2 is FQNEAQ in the germline V gene. This CDR3 contains 14 residues. CDR3: CASSLGASGREQFF. The CDR3 nucleotides read TGTGCCAGCAGCTTAGGTGCTAGCGGGAGGGAGCAGTTCTTC.

By share of the sample, this clone is medium-sized. This rearrangement joins TRBV19 to TRBJ1-1, with D perhaps matching TRBD1 (6 bases). The CDR3 loop spans 15 amino acids. V lost 7 bases to trimming and J lost 1 base, with 16 bases between them. Germline assignment: CDR1 LNHDA and CDR2 SQIVND (reference sequence). The DNA of the CDR3 is TGTGCCAGTACCCTTCACGTGGGGGCGAACACTGAAGCTTTCTTT. It yields the protein CASTLHVGANTEAFF.

Of note for this clone: One junction end does not reproduce the germline sequence, and a read error may be involved. The gene calls are TRBV20-1 and TRBJ1-2; 7 nucleotides agree with TRBD1. The CDR3 contains 11 residues. CDR1 and CDR2 from the germline V gene are DFQATT and SNEGSKA (reference sequence). The CDR3 protein is CSASVQQDRLF. The DNA for the CDR3 is TGCAGTGCTAGCGTACAACAGGACAGGCTCTTC.

This chain joins TRBV5-1 and TRBJ2-7, with 8 positions matching TRBD2. The V segment lost 0 bases and the J segment 1 base; nucleotides outside the gene matches: 6. The CDR3 is 16 residues long. Germline values: CDR1 SGHRS, CDR2 YFSETQ. The CDR3 coding sequence is TGCGCCAGCAGCTTGGACGCGGGGGGAACGTCCTACGAGCAGTACTTC. Amino acid sequence: CASSLDAGGTSYEQYF.

This chain joins TRBV27 and TRBJ1-3; unclear D gene. The CDR3 length is 14 residues. Looked up from germline, CDR1 is MNHEY and CDR2 is SMNVEV (reference sequence). Trimming removed 3 bases at V and 4 bases at J, with 10 bases between. The CDR3 region has the DNA TGTGCCAGCAGTTTCCGGGGAGGAGGAAACACCATATATTTT. It yields the protein CASSFRGGGNTIYF.

The chain employs TRBV7-9 and TRBJ1-2, with D possibly matching TRBD1 (5 bases). The V end lost 5 bases, the J end lost 3 bases, and 10 bases lay between the germline ends. Germline lookup yields CDR1 SEHNR and CDR2 FQNEAQ (reference sequence). The CDR3 length is 13 residues. DNA for the CDR3: TGTGCCAGCAGCCCAGACAGCCACTATGGCTACACCTTC. This encodes CASSPDSHYGYTF. Filled out from reference TRBV7-9 and TRBJ1-2, the complete variable domain reads DTGVSQNPRHKITKRGQNVTFRCDPISEHNRLYWYRQTLGQGPEFLTYFQNEAQLEKSRLLSDRFSAERPKGSFSTLEIQRTEQGDSAMYLCASSPDSHYGYTFGSGTRLTVV.

The genes are TRBV2 and TRBJ1-2, with D perhaps TRBD1 (6 bases). CDR3 length: 14 amino acids. Germline loops: CDR1 SNHLY, CDR2 FYNNEI. V was clipped by 8 bases and J by 6 bases, with 19 bases between them. The CDR3 loop is CASAQGGRTNGYTF. The CDR3 nucleotides read TGTGCCAGCGCCCAAGGGGGACGGACGAATGGCTACACCTTC.

V gene TRBV5-6 combines with J gene TRBJ1-1, with TRBD1 matching 7 bases. Germline V lookup: CDR1 SGHDT, CDR2 YYEEEE. The length of the CDR3 is 16 residues. Unmatched junction bases numbered 9, after V lost 1 base and J lost 3 bases. DNA of the CDR3: TGTGCCAGCAGCTTGTTAGGCCGACAGGGCCACACTGAAGCTTTCTTT. As protein: CASSLLGRQGHTEAFF.

The CDR3 spells CASRPRSAGGSTDTQYF. The CDR3 DNA is TGCGCCAGCCGTCCAAGGTCAGCGGGGGGGAGCACAGATACGCAGTATTTT. V gene TRBV5-1 combines with J gene TRBJ2-3; 10 nucleotides align to TRBD2. The CDR3 covers 17 residues. The germline gives CDR1 SGHRS, CDR2 YFSETQ. The trim removed 7 bases at V and 0 bases at J, leaving 11 bases unmatched.

This clone appeared a few times. The rearrangement joins TRBV11-2 to TRBJ1-5; D is undetermined. Germline loops: CDR1 SGHAT, CDR2 FQNNGV. Trimming removed 2 bases from V and 3 bases from J, with 5 bases in between. CDR3 length: 13 amino acids. CDR3 loop: CASSLQSNQPQHF. CDR3 bases: TGTGCCAGCAGCTTACAGTCCAATCAGCCCCAGCATTTT.

Only a few counts were recorded for this clone. The V and J genes are TRBV9 and TRBJ2-2; the match to TRBD2 covers 10 bases. The CDR3 loop spans 16 amino acids. Germline V lookup: CDR1 SGDLS, CDR2 YYNGEE. The junction had 7 bases not matched to a gene; V was cut back by 3 bases and J by 5 bases. For the CDR3, the DNA is TGTGCCAGCAGCGAACATCCTAGCGGGAGTACCGGGGAGCTGTTTTTT. This encodes CASSEHPSGSTGELFF.

V is TRBV9 and J is TRBJ1-3, with TRBD1 matching 8 bases. This CDR3 is 15 amino acids long. V trimming: 1 base; J trimming: 0 bases; junction bases outside the gene matches: 0. Germline V gives CDR1 SGDLS, CDR2 YYNGEE. Here the CDR3 DNA reads TGTGCCAGCAGCGTAACAGGGGGCTCTGGAAACACCATATATTTT. Protein product: CASSVTGGSGNTIYF.

This sequence joins TRBV2 and TRBJ1-5, with TRBD1 identical over 7 bases. This CDR3 contains 15 residues. The V segment lost 3 bases and the J segment 0 bases; nucleotides outside the gene matches: 2. CDR1 SNHLY and CDR2 FYNNEI come from the germline V gene. CDR3: CASSETGNSNQPQHF. The CDR3, as DNA: TGTGCCAGCAGTGAGACAGGGAATAGCAATCAGCCCCAGCATTTT.

The V call is TRBV6-6, the J call TRBJ1-2; D not resolved. The CDR3 extends over 13 amino acids. From germline, CDR1 is MNHNY and CDR2 SVGAGI (reference sequence). Trimming took 2 bases from V and 6 from J, leaving 10 bases between them. For the CDR3, the DNA is TGTGCCAGCAGTTACCGCGAAGGTGATGGCTACACCTTC. Translating it yields CASSYREGDGYTF.